The 4 T cell receptor beta chains presented below share a single source sample, sequenced in a study of blood T cell repertoires in COVID-19. Some clones are missing from TCRdb's copy, which holds only in-frame ones; the method was immunoSEQ multiplex PCR. The sample gives roughly 59,000 clones, 70% to 85% of which show up once; roughly 12% is in the top ten. The sample consisted of peripheral blood. The receptors stem from a man aged 80 or over with acute or convalescent COVID-19.

In this sample, this clone turned up a few times. The chain carries TRBV6-6 and TRBJ1-6; 9 positions agree with TRBD1. Germline trimming cut 6 bases from V and 5 bases from J; bases unmatched to any gene: 2. CDR1 and CDR2 from the germline V gene are MNHNY and SVGAGI (reference sequence). The CDR3 is 14 residues long. The CDR3 region is CASSTGGDNSPLHF. In DNA, the CDR3 is TGTGCCAGCAGCACAGGGGGCGATAATTCACCCCTCCACTTT.

This chain links TRBV2 with TRBJ1-2; TRBD1 matches 12 bases. V shed 6 bases, J shed 4 bases, and the junction held 6 bases outside the gene matches. The CDR3 loop spans 15 amino acids. Germline assignment: CDR1 SNHLY and CDR2 FYNNEI. The CDR3 DNA reads TGTGCCAGCAGGCCGGGACAGGGGGCTGGCTATGGCTACACCTTC. Translating gives CASRPGQGAGYGYTF.

This clone was picked up one time. The chain combines TRBV7-9 with TRBJ1-1, with TRBD1 identical over 7 bases. The CDR3 runs to 14 residues. Germline V CDR1 and CDR2: SEHNR, FQNEAQ (reference sequence). The V and J ends lost 1 base and 3 bases, in that order; junction bases with no gene match: 2. CDR3 sequence: CASSLDRGDTEAFF. In DNA, the CDR3 is TGTGCCAGCAGCTTAGACAGGGGAGACACTGAAGCTTTCTTT. The full variable domain, completed using reference TRBV7-9 and TRBJ1-1, is DTGVSQNPRHKITKRGQNVTFRCDPISEHNRLYWYRQTLGQGPEFLTYFQNEAQLEKSRLLSDRFSAERPKGSFSTLEIQRTEQGDSAMYLCASSLDRGDTEAFFGQGTRLTVV.

This clone was counted only a few times. The identical CDR3 is also encoded by other nucleotide sequences in the sample. V gene TRBV7-9 combines with J gene TRBJ1-1, with a tentative D call TRBD1 (5 bases). Germline CDR1 SEHNR, CDR2 FQNEAQ (reference sequence). This CDR3 is 13 amino acids long. V shed 5 bases and J shed 2 bases, with 9 bases lying between them. Here the CDR3 DNA reads TGTGCCAGCAGCCTCGACAGCAACACTGAAGCTTTCTTT. Protein: CASSLDSNTEAFF. Full variable domain (missing parts from reference TRBV7-9 and TRBJ1-1): DTGVSQNPRHKITKRGQNVTFRCDPISEHNRLYWYRQTLGQGPEFLTYFQNEAQLEKSRLLSDRFSAERPKGSFSTLEIQRTEQGDSAMYLCASSLDSNTEAFFGQGTRLTVV.